One and the same sample provided the 9 T cell receptor beta chains below, sequenced in a study of PD-1 and CTLA-4 blockade in melanoma. The assay was immunoSEQ multiplex PCR, and TCRdb's table has in-frame clones only and misses some. The top ten clones hold 35% to 50% of a sample with fewer than 7,500 clones, 80% of them seen once. This material consisted of CD8+ T cells from peripheral blood, taken before anti-PD-1 treatment. These receptor sequences come from a human donor with melanoma.

V gene TRBV6-2 or TRBV6-3 combines with J gene TRBJ1-1, with D perhaps matching TRBD1 (6 bases). With 0 bases removed from V and 6 bases from J, the gap between germline ends came to 8 bases. Germline V gene sequence: CDR1 MNHEY, CDR2 SVGEGT. The CDR3 covers 13 residues. DNA of the CDR3: TGTGCCAGCAGTTACTCCAGGGGTGCTGAAGCTTTCTTT. It translates to CASSYSRGAEAFF.

This chain uses TRBV29-1 with TRBJ2-3; D is perhaps TRBD2 (5 bases). The germline V and J ends were trimmed by 5 bases and 2 bases, with 14 bases remaining between them. Per germline, CDR1 SQVTM and CDR2 ANQGSEA. This CDR3 has 14 residues. CDR3 sequence (DNA): TGCAGCGTTAAATTCCCCGGGAACACAGATACGCAGTATTTT. It is translated as CSVKFPGNTDTQYF.

In this sample, this clone turned up once. The rearrangement uses TRBV13 and TRBJ2-5; 8 bases match TRBD1. The CDR3 length is 16 residues. CDR1 PRHDT and CDR2 FYEKMQ come from the germline V gene (reference sequence). Trimming took 0 bases from V and 2 from J; bases not matched to a gene: 5. CDR3 sequence: CASSLGQGAIQETQYF. The CDR3 DNA sequence: TGTGCCAGCAGCTTAGGTCAGGGGGCTATTCAAGAGACCCAGTACTTC.

The V call is TRBV29-1, the J call TRBJ2-7, with D perhaps TRBD1 (6 bases). Trimming shortened V by 8 bases and J by 1 base, and 18 bases separated the two germline ends. Germline assignment: CDR1 SQVTM and CDR2 ANQGSEA. This CDR3 spans 14 amino acids. CDR3 region: CSFSSGTLSYEQYF. The DNA for the CDR3 is TGCAGCTTCAGTTCCGGGACACTGTCCTACGAGCAGTACTTC.

This clone was recorded a few times. The rearrangement uses TRBV29-1 and TRBJ2-1, with 9 bases lining up with TRBD2. The germline gives CDR1 SQVTM, CDR2 ANQGSEA. Losses at the gene ends were 7 bases for V and 9 bases for J; bases not matched to a gene: 10. The CDR3 totals 13 residues. CDR3 in amino acids: CSATSGRLSEQFF. The CDR3 nucleotides are TGCAGCGCGACTAGCGGAAGATTAAGTGAGCAGTTCTTC.

This chain joins TRBV3-1 (or the pseudogene TRBV3-2) and TRBJ2-7; D uncertain. The CDR3 length is 13 residues. Germline V gene sequence: CDR1 LGHDT, CDR2 YNNKEL (reference sequence). Deletions cut 5 bases from V and 2 bases from J, with 10 bases between. The CDR3 DNA follows: TGTGCCAGCAGCTCTCGGGCAACCTACGAGCAGTACTTC. It specifies CASSSRATYEQYF.

This clone came up a few times. This rearrangement joins TRBV12-5 to TRBJ1-1, with a weak D call TRBD1 (6 bases). With 7 bases removed from V and 1 base from J, the gap between germline ends came to 16 bases. This CDR3 has 15 amino acids. Germline V gene sequence: CDR1 LGHNT, CDR2 FRNRAP. Here the CDR3 reads CASVPSGTRNTEAFF. Written as DNA, the CDR3 is TGTGCTAGTGTCCCCTCCGGGACACGGAACACTGAAGCTTTCTTT.

The chain couples TRBV27 to TRBJ2-4; 9 positions match TRBD2. The CDR3 totals 17 residues. V was clipped by 0 bases and J by 0 bases; unmatched bases: 3. Germline CDR1 reads MNHEY; CDR2 reads SMNVEV (reference sequence). The CDR3 nucleotides are TGTGCCAGCAGTTTATCCCTAGCGGGGTTAGCCAAAAACATTCAGTACTTC. It codes for CASSLSLAGLAKNIQYF.

In this sample, this clone turned up once. The rearrangement links TRBV2 to TRBJ1-1, with a possible D match to TRBD1 (5 bases). Germline V CDR1 and CDR2: SNHLY, FYNNEI. This CDR3 is built from 11 residues. Trimming shortened V by 4 bases and J by 10 bases, and 10 bases separated the two germline ends. The CDR3 DNA follows: TGTGCCAGCAGTGTGGGGCCCGGAGCTTTCTTT. Its protein is CASSVGPGAFF.